This TCR beta chain was sequenced during a study of PD-L1 blockade in urothelial cancer. Some clones are missing from TCRdb's copy, which holds only in-frame ones; the method was immunoSEQ multiplex PCR. The sample consists of about 29,000 clones, around 87% of them appearing once. V was pared by 8 bases and J by 8 bases, with 8 bases of the junction left unmatched. CDR1 and CDR2 (germline): MNHNS, SASEGT. The CDR3 totals 12 residues. This sample comprised PBMCs, obtained around atezolizumab (anti-PD-L1) treatment. The origin of this receptor is a man between 50 and 59 years old with urothelial cancer. The chain uses TRBV6-1 and TRBJ1-2, with 7 bases fitting TRBD1. CDR3 bases: TGTGCCAGCGGCCCACAGGGGAAAGGCTACACCTTC. It codes for CASGPQGKGYTF.